The present T cell receptor (beta chain) was sequenced within a study of cytomegalovirus exposure and HLA in healthy donors. Use of 60 Vbeta and 13 Jbeta primers characterized the PCR. Assay: immunoSEQ multiplex PCR; the TCRdb copy retains only in-frame clones and omits some. The sample has fewer than 250,000 clones, roughly 76% seen once; the top ten hold approximately 2%. Trimming pared 6 bases from V and 6 bases from J, leaving 17 bases between. CDR1 and CDR2 (germline): MNHEY, SMNVEV (reference sequence). CDR3 size: 14 residues. Input material: PBMCs. V is TRBV27 and J is TRBJ1-1; D uncertain. The TCR originated in a woman under 40 in good health and CMV-seropositive. The CDR3 loop is CASSRRGGTPEAFF. The CDR3 DNA reads as TGTGCCAGCAGCCGCAGAGGAGGAACCCCTGAAGCTTTCTTT.